These 14 T cell receptor beta chains came from one sample sequenced in a study of regulatory T cells in long-lasting Graves disease (dated by TCRdb to about 2021). The library was built by means of multiplex PCR. TCRdb shows the sequencer as Illumina HiSeq 4000. iRepertoire HTBI primers and Arm-PCR amplification of CDR3 regions were used to construct TCR beta libraries. TCRdb handled the public reads itself, with Q25 trimming in fastp and clone calling in MiXCR, and kept productive beta chains. Rows are unified per CDR3 protein, each entry keeping the most common DNA and genes. For this sample there are hundreds of thousands of distinct CDR3 sequences; approximately 15% appear just once. The ten largest account for about 17% of the sample. According to the study, the label for this sample's time point signals: newly diagnosed GD, antithyroid drugs for less than 3 months. RNA was extracted from PBMCs in TRIzol for both TCR sequencing and RNA sequencing.

This same sample was also taken into another study, of T cells in Graves' hyperthyroidism and ophthalmopathy.

The sequences come from peripheral blood mononuclear cells (PBMCs), collected at new diagnosis, from a patient treated with antithyroid drugs. These receptors originate from a woman aged 30 to 39 with Graves disease. Donor details come from another sample of the same person, matched by shared clones.

The table lists this clonotype with many counts. In DNA form, the CDR3 reads TGTGCCAGCAGCTTAGCGGGTGAGCAGTTCTTC. Residues: CASSLAGEQFF. The chain links TRBV11-2 to TRBJ2-1, with D uncertain. This CDR3 has 11 amino acids. V was shortened by 1 base and J by 9 bases, with 4 bases between the two germline ends. Per germline, CDR1 SGHAT and CDR2 FQNNGV.

The CDR3 loop is CASSHGTAPNIQYF. CDR3 nucleotides: TGTGCCAGCAGTCACGGGACAGCGCCAAACATTCAGTACTTC. The chain employs TRBV28 and TRBJ2-4, with 7 bases that match TRBD1. This CDR3 is 14 amino acids long. CDR1 and CDR2 (germline): MDHEN, SYDVKM. The junction had 7 bases not matched to a gene; V was cut back by 5 bases and J by 6 bases.

J is TRBJ1-4 and V is TRBV7-9, with 8 bases matching TRBD1. The length of the CDR3 is 14 residues. Per the germline V gene, CDR1 is SEHNR and CDR2 is FQNEAQ (reference sequence). J was trimmed by 6 bases and V by 4 bases; bases with no gene match: 4. The CDR3 sequence: CASSWDRRDEKLFF. The CDR3 DNA is TGTGCCAGCAGCTGGGACAGGAGAGATGAAAAACTGTTTTTT.

This clonotype was seen at least ten times. The chain joins TRBV20-1 to TRBJ1-2, with D possibly being TRBD1 (5 bases). This CDR3 contains 13 residues. The ends were cut back, 5 bases at V and 1 base at J, with 11 bases in the middle. The germline V gene encodes CDR1 DFQATT and CDR2 SNEGSKA (reference sequence). The CDR3 nucleotides are TGCAGTGCTCCTATGGGGGGTAACTATGGCTACACCTTC. Translating it yields CSAPMGGNYGYTF.

This sequence joins TRBV5-6 and TRBJ1-5; D gene unclear. The CDR3 runs to 17 residues. The V gene's germline CDR1 is SGHDT and CDR2 YYEEEE. The V gene lost 3 bases and the J gene lost 6 bases, with 22 bases spanning the gap. The DNA of the CDR3 is TGTGCCAGCAGCTCAAAACGGGCCCTAGGGAAGGGTCAGCCCCAGCATTTT. The encoded protein is CASSSKRALGKGQPQHF.

Notes on this clonotype: This may be a read error: a much more frequent sequence differs by one nucleotide. The CDR3 reads CSARPDPYDEQFF. In nucleotides, the CDR3 is TGCAGTGCTAGACCCGACCCCTACGATGAGCAGTTCTTC. The J gene is TRBJ2-1, the V gene TRBV20-1; D not resolved. CDR3 size: 13 residues. The V gene's germline CDR1 is DFQATT and CDR2 SNEGSKA (reference sequence).

The table lists this clonotype with a few counts. V gene TRBV20-1 combines with J gene TRBJ2-1; D might be TRBD2 (6 bases). Trimming stripped 0 bases from V and 9 bases from J, with 21 bases between. The CDR3 runs to 16 residues. The germline CDR1 and CDR2 sequences are DFQATT and SNEGSKA (reference sequence). As DNA, the CDR3 is TGCAGTGCTAGAGAGGAAGGAGCGGGTTTTTCCCTTGAGCAGTTCTTC. It is translated as CSAREEGAGFSLEQFF.

This clonotype has ten or more counts. The chain uses TRBV5-6 and TRBJ2-5; no firm D call. Germline-derived CDR1 and CDR2 are SGHDT and YYEEEE. The CDR3 covers 11 residues. V lost 1 base and J 6 bases, leaving 4 bases between the germline ends. CDR3: CASSLLQTQYF. CDR3 coding DNA: TGTGCCAGCAGCTTGCTCCAGACCCAGTACTTC.

Worth noting for this clonotype: A far larger clone is one nucleotide away, so this likely arose from a read error. The gene calls are TRBV7-3 and TRBJ2-3; D could derive from TRBD1 or TRBD2 (5 bases each). CDR1 and CDR2 (germline): SGHTA, FQGTGA. The CDR3 runs 15 residues. V dropped 2 bases and J dropped 3 bases, with 12 bases sitting between them. CDR3: CASSLDNGGTDTQYF. The CDR3 bases are TGTGCCAGCAGCTTAGATAATGGGGGTACAGATACGCAGTATTTT.

A few counts support this clonotype. This chain links TRBV7-9 with TRBJ2-7, with D uncertain. This CDR3 is built from 13 residues. V lost 0 bases to trimming and J lost 5 bases, with 8 bases between them. Germline V lookup: CDR1 SEHNR, CDR2 FQNEAQ (reference sequence). This CDR3 is CASSLAPRNEQYF. The CDR3 DNA reads as TGTGCCAGCAGCTTAGCCCCCCGGAACGAGCAGTACTTC.

This clonotype was seen many times. The CDR3 here is CASSLRTGQGSVNEQFF. For the CDR3, the DNA is TGCGCCAGCAGCCTAAGGACCGGACAGGGGTCGGTCAATGAGCAGTTCTTC. The gene calls are TRBV5-1 and TRBJ2-1, with 9 bases fitting TRBD1. Germline assignment: CDR1 SGHRS and CDR2 YFSETQ. The CDR3 length is 17 residues. Germline trimming cut 4 bases from V and 6 bases from J; bases unmatched to any gene: 14.

This clonotype was seen at least ten times. The chain joins TRBV7-8 to TRBJ1-1, with D uncertain. V lost 6 bases, J lost 3 bases, and 5 bases lay in between. Per the germline V gene, CDR1 is SGHVS and CDR2 is FQNEAQ. The CDR3 loop spans 11 amino acids. The CDR3: CASRLHTEAFF. The CDR3 DNA follows: TGTGCCAGCAGATTACACACTGAAGCTTTCTTT.

This clonotype came up many times. V gene TRBV28 combines with J gene TRBJ2-1; 7 nucleotides line up with TRBD1. Trimming took 4 bases from V and 16 from J; bases not matched to a gene: 10. CDR1 is MDHEN, CDR2 SYDVKM, per germline. There are 12 residues in the CDR3. The CDR3 spells CASSSRRDSFFF. CDR3 nucleotide sequence: TGTGCCAGCAGTTCACGCCGGGACAGTTTCTTCTTC.

The chain uses TRBV19 and TRBJ2-6; TRBD2 might be the D (6 bases). The CDR3 loop spans 14 amino acids. V shed 10 bases and J shed 5 bases, with 15 bases lying between them. Germline V gives CDR1 LNHDA, CDR2 SQIVND (reference sequence). This CDR3 reads CATRGGDWANVLTF. The CDR3 region has the DNA TGTGCCACCCGCGGTGGGGACTGGGCCAACGTCCTGACTTTC. The variable domain in full, with the rest retrieved from reference TRBV19 and TRBJ2-6, is DGGITQSPKYLFRKEGQNVTLSCEQNLNHDAMYWYRQDPGQGLRLIYYSQIVNDFQKGDIAEGYSVSREKKESFPLTVTSAQKNPTAFYLCATRGGDWANVLTFGAGSRLTVL.